The entry below gives a single T cell receptor beta chain sequence along with its context. Its specificity is unknown. The data derive from a study of T cell responses to AZD1222 COVID-19 vaccine. Study overall: Second doses that came at about 4 or about 12 weeks were put together.

V lost 5 bases to trimming and J lost 1 base, with 8 bases between them. The CDR3 is 13 amino acids. Germline-derived CDR1 and CDR2 are LNHDA and SQIVND (reference sequence). Points from the study as a whole: At 160-218 and 743-854, vaccine-associated CD4 TCRs were dominant, and they spanned spike. Nearly half of spike-specific TCRs reportedly go after variant regions that carry no mutations. Seropositive AZD1222 recipients at baseline numbered only 6 or 7.

TCRdb's table, derived via immunoSEQ multiplex PCR, lists solely in-frame clones and lacks some. The sample shows more than 90,000 clones, around nine tenths of them seen only once. The chain combines TRBV19 with TRBJ2-5; D gene uncertain. This clonotype originated in an adult in good health. The sequencing used peripheral blood, collected on day 0 of AZD1222 vaccination. CDR3 sequence (DNA): TGTGCCAGTAGTCAATCCTCCCAAGAGACCCAGTACTTC. Translating it yields CASSQSSQETQYF.